This T cell receptor (beta chain) derives from a study of beta chain features in type 1 diabetes. Whole-study results and caveats: Healthy donors had naive, central memory and Treg TCRB repertoires that appeared less similar than those seen among patients. Shorter TCRB CDR3s, moderately but significantly so, were found in Type 1 diabetes patients in all four CD4+ subsets.

This clone appeared a few times. Its antigen is currently unknown. The investigators reverse transcribed all of the isolated RNA, so they sequenced expressed TCRB transcripts. There were 3.5 million to 4.5 million reads on average in the naive, central memory and regulatory T cell samples. TCRdb's copy holds only in-frame clones and misses some; the assay was immunoSEQ multiplex PCR. The table lists some 640,000 clones, around an eighth of them singletons. Germline CDR1 SGHRS, CDR2 YFSETQ. The CDR3 is 14 amino acids. V lost 4 bases and J 4 bases, leaving 15 bases between the germline ends. The rearrangement uses TRBV5-1 and TRBJ2-7; TRBD1 might be the D (5 bases). Sequences were obtained from naive CD4+ T cells from blood. The source of this sequence is a young man with type 1 diabetes. CDR3 residues: CASSRQGPGYEQYF. CDR3 sequence (DNA): TGCGCCAGCAGCAGGCAGGGTCCCGGGTACGAGCAGTACTTC.